This entry is about one TCR beta chain. The data belong to a study of control samples from healthy donors and cancer patients. CDR3 size: 15 residues. Germline assignment: CDR1 SGHDT and CDR2 YYEEEE. Deletions cut 2 bases from V and 2 bases from J, with 13 bases between. Generated by immunoSEQ multiplex PCR, the TCRdb table keeps only in-frame clones and is missing some. This sample has roughly 120,000 clones; about 94% occur once, and the top ten carry roughly 2.7%. The TCR comes from a man younger than 40 in good health. The sample taken for sequencing was blood. V gene TRBV5-6 combines with J gene TRBJ1-1, with a possible D match to TRBD1 (5 bases). The CDR3 protein is CASSFFRRGNTEAFF. Here the CDR3 DNA reads TGTGCCAGCAGCTTTTTCCGGCGGGGCAACACTGAAGCTTTCTTT. Full variable domain (missing parts from reference TRBV5-6 and TRBJ1-1): DAGVTQSPTHLIKTRGQQVTLRCSPKSGHDTVSWYQQALGQGPQFIFQYYEEEERQRGNFPDRFSGHQFPNYSSELNVNALLLGDSALYLCASSFFRRGNTEAFFGQGTRLTVV.